This T cell receptor (beta chain) stems from a study of blood T cell repertoires in COVID-19. Overall study: T cells, B-cell-depleted T cells, or PBMCs provided the cDNA or gDNA that served as material.

The CDR3 loop spans 16 amino acids. V gave up 4 bases and J gave up 0 bases, with 18 bases separating them. Looked up from germline, CDR1 is SQVTM and CDR2 is ANQGSEA. Sequencing used immunoSEQ multiplex PCR; TCRdb keeps in-frame clones, though not all of them. This repertoire shows 370,000 or so clones, around 87% found once; its top ten account for 1% to 1.5%. In terms of age and location, participants ranged from about 18 to 95 years and lived in approximately 26 US areas. Recovery meant two consecutive negative NP/OP PCR tests, professional clearance, or resolved symptoms. The origin of this receptor is a man in his thirties or forties who had recovered from COVID-19. Sequences were obtained from PBMCs or T cells enriched from blood (not recorded which). The chain carries TRBV29-1 and TRBJ1-2; D is possibly TRBD1 (5 bases). In DNA form, the CDR3 reads TGCAGCGTTGGGGGAGGACACCAATCAGCTAACTATGGCTACACCTTC. Amino acid sequence: CSVGGGHQSANYGYTF.